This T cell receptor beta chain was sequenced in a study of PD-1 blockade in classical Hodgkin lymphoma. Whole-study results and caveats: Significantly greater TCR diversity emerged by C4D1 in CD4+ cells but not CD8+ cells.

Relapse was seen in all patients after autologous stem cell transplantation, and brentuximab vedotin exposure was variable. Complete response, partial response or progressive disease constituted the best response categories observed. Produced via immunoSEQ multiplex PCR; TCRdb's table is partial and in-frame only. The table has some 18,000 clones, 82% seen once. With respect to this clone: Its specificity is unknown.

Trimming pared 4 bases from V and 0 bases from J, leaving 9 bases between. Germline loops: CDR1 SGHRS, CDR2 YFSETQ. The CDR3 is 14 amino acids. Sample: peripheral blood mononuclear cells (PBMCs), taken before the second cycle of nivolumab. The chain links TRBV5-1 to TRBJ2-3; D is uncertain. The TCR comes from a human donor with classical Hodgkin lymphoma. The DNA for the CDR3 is TGCGCCAGCAGCGTCAGTGTTAGCACAGATACGCAGTATTTT. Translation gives CASSVSVSTDTQYF.